Listed here are 16 T cell receptor beta chains from one sample, sequenced in a study of beta chain features in type 1 diabetes. Every bit of the isolated RNA underwent reverse transcription, so sequencing read expressed TCRB transcripts. Only in-frame clones appear in the TCRdb table, and some are missing; sequencing was by immunoSEQ multiplex PCR. The sample contains 200,000 to 300,000 clones, around 26% of which appear only once. The sequencing sample was made of central memory CD4+ T cells from blood. The receptors stem from a man in his thirties or forties in good health.

This chain uses TRBV5-4 with TRBJ2-3; 11 bases fit TRBD2. This CDR3 region has 17 residues. Germline loops: CDR1 SGHNT, CDR2 YYREEE (reference sequence). J was trimmed by 0 bases and V by 4 bases; bases with no gene match: 7. The CDR3 region has the DNA TGTGCCAGCAGCACCGGGACTAGCGGAGCAAGCACAGATACGCAGTATTTT. Its translation: CASSTGTSGASTDTQYF.

This clone was seen only a few times. This sequence joins TRBV30 and TRBJ2-2; possibly TRBD2 for D (6 bases). Germline CDR1 GTSNPN, CDR2 SVGIG (reference sequence). Trimming stripped 3 bases from V and 7 bases from J, with 15 bases between. The CDR3 runs 14 residues. CDR3 in DNA: TGTGCCTGGAGGGGGGGAGCTCGCGGCGGGGAGCTGTTTTTT. Amino acids: CAWRGGARGGELFF.

The V call is TRBV2, the J call TRBJ2-7; D is unresolved. Trimming pared 4 bases from V and 2 bases from J, leaving 9 bases between. There are 13 residues in the CDR3. Germline V gives CDR1 SNHLY, CDR2 FYNNEI. The chain's CDR3 is CASSVLDTYEQYF. DNA for the CDR3: TGTGCCAGCAGTGTTTTAGACACCTACGAGCAGTACTTC.

This clone was counted a few times. V usage is TRBV6-1 and J usage is TRBJ2-3, with D possibly TRBD2 on 6 matching bases. The CDR3 runs 16 residues. Germline V gene data show CDR1 as MNHNS and CDR2 as SASEGT. V was cut by 2 bases and J by 4 bases, with 16 bases left in between. The CDR3 bases are TGTGCCAGCAGTGAAAGGGCGGGGCGCGGTCCAGATACGCAGTATTTT. Translation gives CASSERAGRGPDTQYF.

DNA of the CDR3: TGTGCCAGCAGCGGCGGGGGGACCTACAATGAGCAGTTCTTC. It codes for CASSGGGTYNEQFF. J is TRBJ2-1 and V is TRBV2; TRBD2 matches 8 bases. CDR1 is SNHLY, CDR2 FYNNEI, per germline. V lost 6 bases, J lost 2 bases, and 3 bases stayed unmatched. The CDR3 has 14 residues.

This sequence joins TRBV29-1 and TRBJ1-2, with 9 nucleotides matching TRBD1. The V gene end was trimmed by 4 bases and the J gene end by 8 bases; junction bases not matched to a gene: 11. Germline V gene sequence: CDR1 SQVTM, CDR2 ANQGSEA. The CDR3 has 14 residues. The CDR3 loop reads CSVGDRALAGGYTF. CDR3 DNA: TGCAGCGTTGGGGACAGGGCCCTGGCGGGGGGCTACACCTTC.

This clone was seen only a few times. Being one base from a much bigger clone, this may be a read error. The same CDR3 also results from other DNA sequences found in this sample. The chain links TRBV29-1 to TRBJ2-3, with 10 bases that match TRBD1. The CDR3 runs 13 residues. After removal of 6 bases from V and 0 bases from J, the junction contained 0 bases not matched to a gene. Per germline, CDR1 SQVTM and CDR2 ANQGSEA. In DNA, the CDR3 is TGCAGCGTGGGACAGGGGAGCACAGATACGCAGTATTTT. It translates to CSVGQGSTDTQYF.

The chain joins TRBV28 to TRBJ1-2; D is undetermined. Trimming cost V 6 bases and J 4 bases, with 21 bases left between them. The CDR3 covers 16 residues. Looked up from germline, CDR1 is MDHEN and CDR2 is SYDVKM. The CDR3 coding sequence is TGTGCCAGCAGAAATCCGTCGGGAAAAAGTGTCTATGGCTACACCTTC. This codes for CASRNPSGKSVYGYTF.

This clone was observed a handful of times. The V call is TRBV4-1, the J call TRBJ2-1, with D unresolved. The ends were cut back, 6 bases at V and 2 bases at J, with 8 bases in the middle. Germline CDR1 reads MGHRA; CDR2 reads YSYEKL. This CDR3 contains 13 residues. CDR3 nucleotides: TGCGCCAGCAGTGGTAGCACCTACAATGAGCAGTTCTTC. Translated: CASSGSTYNEQFF.

This chain links TRBV7-9 with TRBJ2-5; D is perhaps TRBD1 (6 bases). This CDR3 has 13 residues. Germline CDR1 is SEHNR and CDR2 is FQNEAQ (reference sequence). V was trimmed by 5 bases and J by 4 bases, leaving 11 bases between them. The chain's CDR3 is CASSQQGPETQYF. In nucleotides, the CDR3 is TGTGCCAGCAGCCAACAGGGTCCAGAGACCCAGTACTTC.

This clone was seen only a few times. The chain has TRBV30 and TRBJ2-7; D remains unclear. V lost 4 bases, J lost 2 bases, and 9 bases lay in between. Germline V CDR1 and CDR2: GTSNPN, SVGIG (reference sequence). The CDR3 is 12 amino acids. CDR3 protein: CAWTKGTYEQYF. The CDR3 DNA follows: TGTGCCTGGACCAAAGGGACCTACGAGCAGTACTTC.

This clone was seen repeatedly, ten times or more. The chain is built from TRBV4-3 and TRBJ2-1, with TRBD2 matching over 13 bases. V lost 4 bases and J lost 3; bases outside the gene matches: 9. From germline, CDR1 is LGHNA and CDR2 YSLEER. The CDR3 runs to 18 residues. The CDR3 DNA sequence: TGCGCCAGCAGCCCATCTCCAAGACTAGCGGGAGGCTACAATGAGCAGTTCTTC. It encodes CASSPSPRLAGGYNEQFF.

This rearrangement joins TRBV23-1 to TRBJ1-2; a weak D match, TRBD1 (5 bases). TRBV23-1 is annotated as an ORF whose role is uncertain. The CDR3 extends over 11 amino acids. Trimming pared 8 bases from V and 8 bases from J, leaving 12 bases between. CDR3 region: CASRGGRGYTF. Written as DNA, the CDR3 is TGCGCCAGCCGGGGGGGAAGGGGCTACACCTTC.

This clone showed up just a few times. The chain couples TRBV7-9 to TRBJ1-1; D uncertain. The CDR3 runs to 15 residues. The V end lost 1 base, the J end lost 4 bases, and 13 bases lay between the germline ends. Germline assignment: CDR1 SEHNR and CDR2 FQNEAQ (reference sequence). The CDR3 DNA sequence: TGTGCCAGCAGCTTAGGTACGCTCGGGAGCACTGAAGCTTTCTTT. Translating gives CASSLGTLGSTEAFF.

This rearrangement joins TRBV11-2 to TRBJ1-1; unclear D gene. Per germline, CDR1 SGHAT and CDR2 FQNNGV. This CDR3 has 12 residues. Trimming took 7 bases from V and 8 from J, leaving 14 bases between them. The CDR3 region is CASNALKGEAFF. CDR3 bases: TGTGCCAGCAACGCACTCAAGGGCGAAGCTTTCTTT.

This clone has only one observation. The V gene is TRBV20-1, the J gene TRBJ1-2, with D uncertain. Germline V gives CDR1 DFQATT, CDR2 SNEGSKA (reference sequence). The V gene lost 3 bases and the J gene lost 6 bases, with 8 bases spanning the gap. The CDR3 has 11 amino acids. The CDR3 nucleotides read TGCAGTGCTAGTCTTGGGGATGGCTACACCTTC. As protein: CSASLGDGYTF.